This passage covers 32 T cell receptor beta chains from one sample sequenced in a study of T cell responses to AZD1222 COVID-19 vaccine. Method: immunoSEQ multiplex PCR; TCRdb's copy keeps in-frame clones and lacks some. Here the sample spans around 170,000 clones, approximately 91% being singletons. The sequences come from peripheral blood, collected on day 0 of AZD1222 vaccination. The origin of the receptors is an adult in good health.

The genes are TRBV28 and TRBJ1-2; unclear D gene. Trimming left V 6 bases short and J 4 bases short, with 12 bases between. The V gene's germline CDR1 is MDHEN and CDR2 SYDVKM. This CDR3 is built from 13 residues. The CDR3 coding sequence is TGTGCCAGCAGGGCAAGTTGGGGCTATGGCTACACCTTC. Protein: CASRASWGYGYTF.

The chain has TRBV23-1 and TRBJ1-2; weak D call: TRBD1 (5 bases). TRBV23-1 is recorded as an ORF, its role being uncertain. With 8 bases removed from V and 2 bases from J, the gap between germline ends came to 12 bases. There are 13 residues in the CDR3. The CDR3 DNA sequence: TGCGCCAGCGGGGTGACAGAAAACTATGGCTACACCTTC. As protein: CASGVTENYGYTF.

The V gene is TRBV7-2, the J gene TRBJ1-2; TRBD1 matches at 7 bases. The germline gives CDR1 SGHTA, CDR2 FQGNSA. The CDR3 is 16 amino acids. The V and J ends lost 4 bases and 4 bases, in that order; junction bases with no gene match: 12. CDR3 residues: CASSSESGQTVYGYTF. CDR3 bases: TGTGCCAGCAGCTCGGAGTCGGGACAGACTGTCTATGGCTACACCTTC.

V is TRBV7-9 and J is TRBJ2-7, with D perhaps matching TRBD1 (5 bases). The CDR3 has 11 amino acids. Germline V gene lookup returns CDR1 SEHNR and CDR2 FQNEAQ (reference sequence). Trimming stripped 5 bases from V and 6 bases from J, with 8 bases between. CDR3 loop: CASSEGAEQYF. CDR3 sequence (DNA): TGTGCCAGCAGCGAAGGGGCCGAGCAGTACTTC.

The V call is TRBV24-1, the J call TRBJ2-7; D is perhaps TRBD1 or TRBD2 (6 bases each). This CDR3 has 14 residues. CDR1 and CDR2 from the germline V gene are KGHDR and SFDVKD. Trimming removed 3 bases at V and 5 bases at J, with 13 bases between. In nucleotides, the CDR3 is TGTGCCACCAGTGATGGGGGGCTGGACCACGAGCAGTACTTC. It specifies CATSDGGLDHEQYF.

CDR3 coding DNA: TGTGCCAGCAGCACCCGGACAGGACAAGCAAACACCATATATTTT. It specifies CASSTRTGQANTIYF. The chain recombines TRBV9 with TRBJ1-3; 7 bases map to TRBD1. The CDR3 spans 15 residues. J gave up 6 bases and V 4 bases, and 10 bases lay outside the gene matches. Germline V gene lookup returns CDR1 SGDLS and CDR2 YYNGEE.

This rearrangement joins TRBV5-1 to TRBJ1-2; D is uncertain. The V gene's germline CDR1 is SGHRS and CDR2 YFSETQ. The V end lost 5 bases, the J end lost 0 bases, and 17 bases lay between the germline ends. The length of the CDR3 is 16 residues. The CDR3 spells CASSSDGSAANYGYTF. The CDR3 DNA reads TGCGCCAGCAGTTCCGATGGCTCGGCAGCTAACTATGGCTACACCTTC. The full variable domain, its missing parts supplied by reference TRBV5-1 and TRBJ1-2, is KAGVTQTPRYLIKTRGQQVTLSCSPISGHRSVSWYQQTPGQGLQFLFEYFSETQRNKGNFPGRFSGRQFSNSRSEMNVSTLELGDSALYLCASSSDGSAANYGYTFGSGTRLTVV.

The gene calls are TRBV7-3 and TRBJ2-2; 8 bases line up with TRBD1. The V and J ends lost 5 bases and 5 bases, in that order; junction bases with no gene match: 7. The germline V gene encodes CDR1 SGHTA and CDR2 FQGTGA. This CDR3 has 15 amino acids. This CDR3 is CASSRGRGRTGELFF. CDR3 nucleotides: TGTGCCAGCAGCCGCGGCAGGGGGCGAACCGGGGAGCTGTTTTTT. Together with reference TRBV7-3 and TRBJ2-2, the CDR3 gives the full variable domain: GAGVSQTPSNKVTEKGKYVELRCDPISGHTALYWYRQSLGQGPEFLIYFQGTGAADDSGLPNDRFFAVRPEGSVSTLKIQRTERGDSAVYLCASSRGRGRTGELFFGEGSRLTVL.

This clone was seen more than once but under ten times. The chain couples TRBV10-1 to TRBJ2-1; 9 bases align to TRBD1. Per germline, CDR1 WNHNN and CDR2 SYGVQD (reference sequence). Unmatched junction bases numbered 15, after V lost 0 bases and J lost 6 bases. This CDR3 has 19 amino acids. The CDR3 DNA reads as TGCGCCAGCAGTGAGTCGAATTTTTGGGGACAGGGATCAGTCAATGAGCAGTTCTTC. This encodes CASSESNFWGQGSVNEQFF.

J is TRBJ1-4 and V is TRBV9; D is unclear. Trimming took 0 bases from V and 8 from J, leaving 8 bases between them. The germline V gene has CDR1 SGDLS and CDR2 YYNGEE. The CDR3 runs to 13 residues. CDR3 protein: CASSVDSYEKLFF. The CDR3 coding sequence is TGTGCCAGCAGCGTAGACAGCTACGAAAAACTGTTTTTT.

The genes are TRBV10-3 and TRBJ1-1; D uncertain. CDR3 length: 13 amino acids. Trimming left V 2 bases short and J 1 base short, with 5 bases between. Germline V gene sequence: CDR1 ENHRY, CDR2 SYGVKD. This CDR3 reads CAISELSNTEAFF. The CDR3 DNA sequence: TGTGCCATCAGTGAGCTCTCGAACACTGAAGCTTTCTTT.

The rearrangement links TRBV27 to TRBJ2-7, with TRBD1 matching 7 bases. J lost 4 bases, V lost 3 bases, and 6 bases had no gene match. Germline CDR1 is MNHEY and CDR2 is SMNVEV (reference sequence). The CDR3 runs to 14 residues. The CDR3 loop is CASSFPDRSYEQYF. DNA of the CDR3: TGTGCCAGCAGTTTTCCGGACAGGAGTTACGAGCAGTACTTC.

The rearrangement uses TRBV9 and TRBJ1-4; no reliable D call. From germline, CDR1 is SGDLS and CDR2 YYNGEE. The CDR3 extends over 14 amino acids. V was pared by 4 bases and J by 8 bases, with 15 bases between. CDR3 nucleotides: TGTGCCAGCAGCCCTAACCATTCGGGGGAAAAACTGTTTTTT. It translates to CASSPNHSGEKLFF.

The chain employs TRBV28 and TRBJ2-5; the D gene is possibly TRBD1 (5 bases). Per germline, CDR1 MDHEN and CDR2 SYDVKM. V was pared by 3 bases and J by 6 bases, with 23 bases between. The CDR3 loop spans 17 amino acids. CDR3 DNA sequence: TGTGCCAGCAGTTTTCCCTACAGGACGGGTTATGTAAAGACCCAGTACTTC. Translation: CASSFPYRTGYVKTQYF.

This clone was counted only a few times. The CDR3 sequence is CASSLNGPGELFF. CDR3 DNA sequence: TGTGCCAGCAGCTTAAATGGTCCCGGGGAGCTGTTTTTT. The rearrangement links TRBV7-9 to TRBJ2-2, with D uncertain. Per the germline V gene, CDR1 is SEHNR and CDR2 is FQNEAQ (reference sequence). The length of the CDR3 is 13 residues. Trimming removed 2 bases from V and 6 bases from J, with 7 bases in between.

The chain couples TRBV6-5 to TRBJ1-1; maybe TRBD1 (5 bases). The V and J ends lost 5 bases and 1 base respectively, with 8 bases between them. This CDR3 contains 13 residues. Germline values: CDR1 MNHEY, CDR2 SVGAGI. In DNA form, the CDR3 reads TGTGCCAGCAGTACGGGACGGAACACTGAAGCTTTCTTT. Residues: CASSTGRNTEAFF.

The genes are TRBV10-1 and TRBJ2-3, with a tentative D call TRBD2 (8 bases). CDR3 length: 17 amino acids. V was pared by 3 bases and J by 1 base, with 17 bases between. Germline V gene sequence: CDR1 WNHNN, CDR2 SYGVQD (reference sequence). As DNA, the CDR3 is TGCGCCAGCAGTGAAAGGGGGCTAGCGGGTGGCACAGATACGCAGTATTTT. As protein: CASSERGLAGGTDTQYF.

This clone turned up a few times. This chain joins TRBV29-1 and TRBJ2-1; D gene unclear. The CDR3 has 11 residues. V dropped 4 bases and J dropped 10 bases, with 11 bases sitting between them. Germline V gives CDR1 SQVTM, CDR2 ANQGSEA. The CDR3 sequence: CSVVSGLEQFF. The CDR3, as DNA: TGCAGCGTTGTTTCCGGGTTGGAGCAGTTCTTC.

The chain uses TRBV27 and TRBJ2-7; D uncertain. Germline V CDR1 and CDR2: MNHEY, SMNVEV (reference sequence). The CDR3 sequence is 13 residues long. V lost 3 bases and J lost 0, with 6 bases in between. For the CDR3, the DNA is TGTGCCAGCAGTTTGACGGTCTCCTACGAGCAGTACTTC. This translates into CASSLTVSYEQYF.

The chain links TRBV4-2 to TRBJ1-1; a possible D gene is TRBD1 (5 bases). Trimming stripped 1 base from V and 1 base from J, with 13 bases between. The germline V gene encodes CDR1 LGHNA and CDR2 YNFKEQ. CDR3 length equals 16 residues. In DNA, the CDR3 is TGTGCCAGCAGCCAAGGGCGTGAGACAGAGAACACTGAAGCTTTCTTT. As protein: CASSQGRETENTEAFF.

The rearrangement joins TRBV10-1 to TRBJ1-6, with a possible D match to TRBD1 (5 bases). The germline gives CDR1 WNHNN, CDR2 SYGVQD (reference sequence). The V end lost 0 bases, the J end lost 5 bases, and 8 bases lay between the germline ends. The CDR3 loop spans 15 amino acids. The CDR3 DNA sequence: TGCGCCAGCAGTGAGTCGTTAGGGGATAATTCACCCCTCCACTTT. Its translation: CASSESLGDNSPLHF.

This chain uses TRBV2 with TRBJ2-3, with D perhaps assigned TRBD1 or TRBD2 (5 bases each). CDR1 SNHLY and CDR2 FYNNEI come from the germline V gene. Between the trimmed V and J ends, which lost 6 bases and 1 base, there was a span of 14 bases. The CDR3 spans 15 residues. The CDR3 region has the DNA TGTGCCAGCAGCGCCTGGGACGCCCGCACAGATACGCAGTATTTT. Amino acids: CASSAWDARTDTQYF.

This clone appeared a few times. The rearrangement links TRBV3-1 (or the pseudogene TRBV3-2) to TRBJ2-2; either TRBD1 or TRBD2 may supply D (5 bases each). The V end lost 1 base, the J end lost 8 bases, and 11 bases lay between the germline ends. This CDR3 comprises 14 residues. Germline CDR1 and CDR2: LGHDT and YNNKEL (reference sequence). The DNA for the CDR3 is TGTGCCAGCAGCCAAGTTTGGGGGTCAGGGGAGCTGTTTTTT. It translates to CASSQVWGSGELFF.

This chain connects TRBV6-2 or TRBV6-3 to TRBJ1-1, with TRBD1 matching over 7 bases. CDR1 and CDR2 (germline): MNHEY, SVGEGT. Germline trimming cut 4 bases from V and 6 bases from J; bases unmatched to any gene: 5. The length of the CDR3 is 13 residues. The CDR3 reads CASSSWTGSEAFF. CDR3 nucleotides: TGTGCCAGCAGTTCCTGGACAGGTTCTGAAGCTTTCTTT.

The chain uses TRBV27 and TRBJ2-3; TRBD2 matches 7 bases. CDR1 is MNHEY and CDR2 is SMNVEV in the germline V gene (reference sequence). CDR3 size: 16 residues. Trimming cost V 5 bases and J 1 base; bases outside gene matches: 9. The CDR3, as DNA: TGTGCCAGCAGTACCTCTTGGCGGGAGCGCACAGATACGCAGTATTTT. It specifies CASSTSWRERTDTQYF.

The CDR3 loop reads CASSLGPGEMWEQYF. The CDR3 region has the DNA TGTGCCAGCAGCCTAGGCCCAGGGGAGATGTGGGAGCAGTACTTC. The chain employs TRBV9 and TRBJ2-7, with D possibly matching TRBD1 (6 bases). Trimming shortened V by 4 bases and J by 7 bases, and 21 bases separated the two germline ends. Germline assignment: CDR1 SGDLS and CDR2 YYNGEE. CDR3 length: 15 residues.

The rearrangement links TRBV9 to TRBJ2-7; TRBD2 agrees at 12 bases. Germline CDR1 is SGDLS and CDR2 is YYNGEE. V dropped 3 bases and J dropped 2; count of bases not matched to a gene: 6. The CDR3 is made up of 16 amino acids. CDR3 sequence: CASSAGTSGRAYEQYF. DNA for the CDR3: TGTGCCAGCAGCGCCGGGACTAGCGGGCGGGCCTACGAGCAGTACTTC.

The chain uses TRBV11-3 and TRBJ2-5; 9 bases fit TRBD1. The CDR3 extends over 15 amino acids. Trimming at V came to 5 bases and at J to 4 bases, leaving 8 bases not matched to a gene. Germline CDR1 and CDR2: SGHNT and YENEEA. CDR3 sequence reads: CASSRGDRVTETQYF. The CDR3 bases are TGTGCCAGCAGCCGGGGGGACAGGGTTACAGAGACCCAGTACTTC. Together with reference TRBV11-3 and TRBJ2-5, the CDR3 gives the full variable domain: EAGVVQSPRYKIIEKKQPVAFWCNPISGHNTLYWYLQNLGQGPELLIRYENEEAVDDSQLPKDRFSAERLKGVDSTLKIQPAELGDSAVYLCASSRGDRVTETQYFGPGTRLLVL.

V usage is TRBV2 and J usage is TRBJ1-6; D is unclear. V lost 5 bases and J lost 6, with 8 bases in between. This CDR3 has 13 amino acids. Germline V gene lookup returns CDR1 SNHLY and CDR2 FYNNEI. CDR3 sequence reads: CASSQSINSPLHF. In DNA form, the CDR3 reads TGTGCCAGCAGTCAATCTATTAATTCACCCCTCCACTTT.

The CDR3 spells CASSPHGTGYEQYF. The CDR3, as DNA: TGTGCCAGCAGCCCCCACGGGACAGGGTACGAGCAGTACTTC. The V gene is TRBV3-1 (or the pseudogene TRBV3-2), the J gene TRBJ2-7; 9 bases fit TRBD1. CDR3 length: 14 amino acids. The germline V gene encodes CDR1 LGHDT and CDR2 YNNKEL (reference sequence). The ends lost 4 bases at V and 4 bases at J; junction bases unmatched: 5.

CDR3 nucleotides: TGTGCCAGCAGCTTGGCCCCGACAGGGCCCTATGGCTACACCTTC. The encoded protein is CASSLAPTGPYGYTF. This rearrangement joins TRBV5-8 to TRBJ1-2; 7 nucleotides match TRBD1. CDR1 and CDR2 (germline): SGHTS, YDEGEE. CDR3 length: 15 residues. Germline trimming cut 0 bases from V and 4 bases from J; bases unmatched to any gene: 6.

The chain couples TRBV5-1 to TRBJ2-5, with D possibly being TRBD2 (5 bases). The CDR3 totals 15 residues. Trimming shortened V by 1 base and J by 4 bases, and 14 bases separated the two germline ends. Germline V gene lookup returns CDR1 SGHRS and CDR2 YFSETQ. DNA of the CDR3: TGCGCCAGCAGCTTGAGTCTGGCGGGTCGAGAGACCCAGTACTTC. It codes for CASSLSLAGRETQYF.